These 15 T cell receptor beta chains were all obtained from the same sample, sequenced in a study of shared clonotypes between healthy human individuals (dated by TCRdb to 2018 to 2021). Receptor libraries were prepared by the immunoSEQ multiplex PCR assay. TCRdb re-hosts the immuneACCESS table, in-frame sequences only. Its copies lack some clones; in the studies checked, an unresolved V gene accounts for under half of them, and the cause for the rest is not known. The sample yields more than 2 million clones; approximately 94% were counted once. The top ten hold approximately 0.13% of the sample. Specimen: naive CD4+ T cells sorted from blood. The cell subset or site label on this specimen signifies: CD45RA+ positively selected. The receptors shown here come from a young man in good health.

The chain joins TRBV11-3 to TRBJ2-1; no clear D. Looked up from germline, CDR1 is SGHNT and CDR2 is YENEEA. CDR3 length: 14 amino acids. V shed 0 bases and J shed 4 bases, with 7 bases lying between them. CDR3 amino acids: CASSLDGVYNEQFF. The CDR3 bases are TGTGCCAGCAGCTTAGATGGGGTTTACAATGAGCAGTTCTTC.

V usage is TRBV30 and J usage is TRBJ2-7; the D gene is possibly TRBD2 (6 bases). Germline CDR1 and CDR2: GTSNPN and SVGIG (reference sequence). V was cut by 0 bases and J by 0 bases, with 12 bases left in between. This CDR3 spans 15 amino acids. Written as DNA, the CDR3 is TGTGCCTGGAGTGTCCCGGGAGAGACCTCCTACGAGCAGTACTTC. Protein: CAWSVPGETSYEQYF.

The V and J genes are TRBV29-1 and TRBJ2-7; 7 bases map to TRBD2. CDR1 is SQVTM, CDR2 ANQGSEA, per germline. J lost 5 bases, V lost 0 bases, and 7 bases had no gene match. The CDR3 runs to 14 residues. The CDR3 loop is CSVEDRGRAHEQYF. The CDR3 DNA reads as TGCAGCGTTGAAGATCGGGGGAGGGCCCACGAGCAGTACTTC.

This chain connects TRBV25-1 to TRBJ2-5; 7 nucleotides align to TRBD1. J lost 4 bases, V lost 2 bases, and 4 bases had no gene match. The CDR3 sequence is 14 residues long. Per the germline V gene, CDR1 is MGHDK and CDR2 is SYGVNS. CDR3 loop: CASSEPGQRETQYF. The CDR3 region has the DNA TGTGCCAGCAGTGAACCGGGACAGAGAGAGACCCAGTACTTC.

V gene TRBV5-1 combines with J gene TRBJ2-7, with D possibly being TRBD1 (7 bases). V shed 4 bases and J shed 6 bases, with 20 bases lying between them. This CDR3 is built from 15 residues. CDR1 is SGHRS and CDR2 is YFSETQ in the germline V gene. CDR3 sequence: CASSPTDREVGEQYF. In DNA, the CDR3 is TGCGCCAGCAGCCCCACCGACAGGGAGGTGGGCGAGCAGTACTTC.

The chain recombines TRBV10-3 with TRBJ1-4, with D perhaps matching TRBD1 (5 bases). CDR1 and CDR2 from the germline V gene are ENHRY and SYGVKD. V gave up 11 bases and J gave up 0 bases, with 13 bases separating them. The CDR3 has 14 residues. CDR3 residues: CAAGAGPTNEKLFF. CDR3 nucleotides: TGTGCCGCAGGAGCAGGGCCAACTAATGAAAAACTGTTTTTT.

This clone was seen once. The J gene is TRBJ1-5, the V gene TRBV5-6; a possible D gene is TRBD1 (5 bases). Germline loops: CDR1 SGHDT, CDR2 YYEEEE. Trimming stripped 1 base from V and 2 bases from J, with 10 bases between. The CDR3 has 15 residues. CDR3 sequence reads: CASSLWGSGNQPQHF. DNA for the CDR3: TGTGCCAGCAGCTTGTGGGGGTCGGGCAATCAGCCCCAGCATTTT.

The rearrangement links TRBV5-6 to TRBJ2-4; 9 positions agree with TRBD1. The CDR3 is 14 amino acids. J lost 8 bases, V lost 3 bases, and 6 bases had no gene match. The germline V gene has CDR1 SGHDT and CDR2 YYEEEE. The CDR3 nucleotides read TGTGCCAGCAGCTCGGGACAGGGTTTCGACATTCAGTACTTC. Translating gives CASSSGQGFDIQYF. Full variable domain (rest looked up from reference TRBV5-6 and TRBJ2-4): DAGVTQSPTHLIKTRGQQVTLRCSPKSGHDTVSWYQQALGQGPQFIFQYYEEEERQRGNFPDRFSGHQFPNYSSELNVNALLLGDSALYLCASSSGQGFDIQYFGAGTRLSVL.

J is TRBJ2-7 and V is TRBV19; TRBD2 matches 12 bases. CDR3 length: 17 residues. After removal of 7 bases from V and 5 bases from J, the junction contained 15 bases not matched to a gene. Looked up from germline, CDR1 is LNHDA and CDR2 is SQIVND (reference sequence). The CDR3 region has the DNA TGTGCCAGTATTTCCCTTGGGCTAGCGGGGGGGCCAAACGAGCAGTACTTC. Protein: CASISLGLAGGPNEQYF.

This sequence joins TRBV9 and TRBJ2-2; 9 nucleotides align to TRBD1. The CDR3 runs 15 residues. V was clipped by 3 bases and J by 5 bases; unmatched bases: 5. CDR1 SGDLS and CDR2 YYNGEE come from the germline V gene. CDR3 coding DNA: TGTGCCAGCAGCGACCGGGACAGGGAAACCGGGGAGCTGTTTTTT. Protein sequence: CASSDRDRETGELFF.

CDR3 sequence reads: CASSESLAGGFEQFF. CDR3 nucleotides: TGCGCCAGCAGTGAGTCTCTAGCGGGGGGCTTCGAGCAGTTCTTC. The genes are TRBV10-1 and TRBJ2-1; 11 bases are a match to TRBD2. Per the germline V gene, CDR1 is WNHNN and CDR2 is SYGVQD (reference sequence). Trimming cost V 0 bases and J 10 bases; bases outside gene matches: 5. The CDR3 consists of 15 residues.

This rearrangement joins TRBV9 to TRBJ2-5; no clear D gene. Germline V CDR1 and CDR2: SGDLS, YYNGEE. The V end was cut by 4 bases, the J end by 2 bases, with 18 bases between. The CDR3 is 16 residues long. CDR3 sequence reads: CASSKTPAGSQETQYF. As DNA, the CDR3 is TGTGCCAGCAGCAAAACTCCAGCTGGGTCTCAAGAGACCCAGTACTTC.

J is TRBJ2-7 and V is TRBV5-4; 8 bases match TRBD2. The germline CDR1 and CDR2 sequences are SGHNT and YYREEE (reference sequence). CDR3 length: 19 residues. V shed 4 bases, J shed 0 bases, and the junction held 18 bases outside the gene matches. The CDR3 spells CASSLLRSGGKQYSYEQYF. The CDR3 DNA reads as TGTGCCAGCAGCCTGCTTCGAAGCGGGGGAAAACAATACTCCTACGAGCAGTACTTC.

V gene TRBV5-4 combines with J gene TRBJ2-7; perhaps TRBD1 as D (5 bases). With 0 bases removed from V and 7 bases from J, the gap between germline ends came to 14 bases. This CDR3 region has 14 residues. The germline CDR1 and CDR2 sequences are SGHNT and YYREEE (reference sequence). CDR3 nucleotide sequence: TGTGCCAGCAGCTTGGTAGTTGATGCAGGGGAGCAGTACTTC. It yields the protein CASSLVVDAGEQYF.

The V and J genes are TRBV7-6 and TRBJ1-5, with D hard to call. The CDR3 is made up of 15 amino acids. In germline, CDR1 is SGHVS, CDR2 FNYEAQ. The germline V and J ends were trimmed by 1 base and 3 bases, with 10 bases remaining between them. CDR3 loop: CASSLDPGYNQPQHF. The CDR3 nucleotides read TGTGCCAGCAGCTTAGACCCGGGGTACAATCAGCCCCAGCATTTT.